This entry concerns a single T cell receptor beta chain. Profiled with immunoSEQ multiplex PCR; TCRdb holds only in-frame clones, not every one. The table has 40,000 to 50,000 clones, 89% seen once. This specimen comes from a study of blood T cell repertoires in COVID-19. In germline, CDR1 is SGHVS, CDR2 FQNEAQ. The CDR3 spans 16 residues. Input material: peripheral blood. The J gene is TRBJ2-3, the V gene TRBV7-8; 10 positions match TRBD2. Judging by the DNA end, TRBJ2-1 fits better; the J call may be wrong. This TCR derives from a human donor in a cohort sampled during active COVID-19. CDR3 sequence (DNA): TGTGCCAGCAGCTTACTAGCGGGGGTTACTTTGAATGAGCAGTTCTTC. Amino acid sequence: CASSLLAGVTLNEQFF.